The clone carrying this T cell receptor (beta chain) has just one count. What it binds is not known. This sample was included in a study of cytomegalovirus exposure and HLA in healthy donors. Whole-study findings and limits: In a later analysis, common viral pathogens appeared linked to several of the most significant clusters. Later analysis associated a missense DCLRE1C variant with TCR beta V- and J-gene trimming.

Amplification used 60 Vbeta primers and 13 Jbeta primers. The protocol was immunoSEQ multiplex PCR, while the TCRdb copy is restricted to in-frame clones and leaves out a portion. The sample lists 110,000 or so clones; around 82% were seen once. From germline, CDR1 is SGHNT and CDR2 YYREEE (reference sequence). The CDR3 loop spans 18 amino acids. After removal of 7 bases from V and 0 bases from J, the junction contained 15 bases not matched to a gene. This clonotype originated in a woman aged 25 to 39 in good health and CMV-seropositive. V and J are TRBV5-4 and TRBJ1-1; 10 nucleotides agree with TRBD1. Sequenced material: PBMCs. CDR3 protein: CASSNRQGAIMMNTEAFF. CDR3 nucleotides: TGTGCCAGCTCCAACCGACAGGGGGCGATAATGATGAACACTGAAGCTTTCTTT.